The 10 T cell receptor beta chains below were found in one sample sequenced in a study of Graves' ophthalmopathy and Graves' hyperthyroidism. CDR3 regions of TCR beta were amplified from RNA transcripts. The authors performed first-round RT-PCR with HTBI primers and then a second-round multiplex PCR. TCRdb re-analysed the multiplex PCR reads in MiXCR, keeping a single row per CDR3 protein. The sample yields hundreds of thousands of distinct CDR3 sequences, 20% to 25% seen once. The sample was peripheral blood. These receptors were taken from a woman between 18 and 29 years old with stable Graves' hyperthyroidism.

This clonotype was counted a single time. The chain uses TRBV29-1 and TRBJ1-1; unclear D gene. The CDR3 consists of 12 residues. V lost 1 base and J 5 bases, leaving 8 bases between the germline ends. Per the germline V gene, CDR1 is SQVTM and CDR2 is ANQGSEA. CDR3 sequence (DNA): TGCAGCGTTGAAGCAATGGGTACTGAAGCTTTCTTT. Encoded protein: CSVEAMGTEAFF.

This clonotype occurred many times. V is TRBV2 and J is TRBJ1-2, with D perhaps TRBD1 (5 bases). This CDR3 region has 12 residues. Per the germline V gene, CDR1 is SNHLY and CDR2 is FYNNEI. The CDR3 here is CGSGGANYGYTF. The CDR3 DNA reads TGTGGCTCGGGCGGGGCGAACTATGGCTACACCTTC. The variable domain in full, completed from reference TRBV2 and TRBJ1-2, reads EPEVTQTPSHQVTQMGQEVILRCVPISNHLYFYWYRQILGQKVEFLVSFYNNEISEKSEIFDDQFSVERPDGSNFTLKIRSTKLEDSAMYFCGSGGANYGYTFGSGTRLTVV.

Points on this clonotype: Germline is not matched at one junction end, which may reflect a read error. V gene TRBV6-5 combines with J gene TRBJ2-7; 8 bases fit TRBD2. This CDR3 spans 16 amino acids. Germline loops: CDR1 MNHEY, CDR2 SVGAGI. DNA for the CDR3: TGTGCCAGCAGTCACTCAGGACGGGAGGGCCGATACGAGCAGTACTTC. Its translation: CASSHSGREGRYEQYF.

The rearrangement uses TRBV18 and TRBJ2-5, with unresolved D. From germline, CDR1 is KGHSH and CDR2 LQKENI. This CDR3 comprises 13 residues. The ends were cut back, 4 bases at V and 8 bases at J, with 14 bases in the middle. The CDR3 coding sequence is TGTGCCAGCTCACTCTACACTGGAGACACCCAGTACTTC. It is translated as CASSLYTGDTQYF.

The V gene is TRBV12-3 or TRBV12-4, the J gene TRBJ1-2, with D uncertain. Trimming stripped 4 bases from V and 0 bases from J, with 15 bases between. The CDR3 length is 16 residues. The CDR3 DNA is TGTGCCAGCAGTTACAGCACAGTTGATACTAACTATGGCTACACCTTC. Translation: CASSYSTVDTNYGYTF.

This clonotype was found many times. V is TRBV28 and J is TRBJ1-2; the D gene is possibly TRBD1 (6 bases). Trimming left V 7 bases short and J 4 bases short, with 10 bases between. There are 12 residues in the CDR3. The germline CDR1 and CDR2 sequences are MDHEN and SYDVKM. The CDR3 bases are TGTGCCAGCAAGACAGGAACCTATGGCTACACCTTC. As protein: CASKTGTYGYTF.

This clonotype showed up many times. This chain uses TRBV27 with TRBJ1-1; D not certain. The germline CDR1 and CDR2 sequences are MNHEY and SMNVEV (reference sequence). CDR3 length: 13 residues. Trimming cost V 5 bases and J 10 bases, with 17 bases left between them. As DNA, the CDR3 is TGTGCCAGCAGTCCTCCTGGAGGGCGGATAGCTTTCTTT. Translation gives CASSPPGGRIAFF.

This clonotype was counted at least ten times. The genes are TRBV12-3 or TRBV12-4 and TRBJ1-1; no firm D call. The CDR3 is made up of 12 amino acids. Trimming pared 0 bases from V and 6 bases from J, leaving 5 bases between. The CDR3 DNA follows: TGTGCCAGCAGTTTAGCCTCACCTGAAGCTTTCTTT. Translated: CASSLASPEAFF.

The table lists this clonotype with a few counts. A read error is possible here, since a much larger clone lies one base away. The V gene is TRBV6-1, the J gene TRBJ2-2; D gene unclear. The CDR3 covers 13 residues. The V end lost 7 bases, the J end lost 8 bases, and 14 bases lay between the germline ends. Germline V gene sequence: CDR1 MNHNS, CDR2 SASEGT. The CDR3 DNA is TGTGCCAGCACCGACTGTGGGATTGGGGAGCTGTTTTTT. Translating gives CASTDCGIGELFF.

This clonotype was detected many times. The chain couples TRBV2 to TRBJ2-5, with 10 bases that match TRBD1. In germline, CDR1 is SNHLY, CDR2 FYNNEI. Trimming at V came to 5 bases and at J to 1 base, leaving 4 bases not matched to a gene. The CDR3 is 15 amino acids. The CDR3 spells CASSNRDRGQETQYF. Written as DNA, the CDR3 is TGTGCCAGCAGTAACCGGGACAGGGGCCAAGAGACCCAGTACTTC.